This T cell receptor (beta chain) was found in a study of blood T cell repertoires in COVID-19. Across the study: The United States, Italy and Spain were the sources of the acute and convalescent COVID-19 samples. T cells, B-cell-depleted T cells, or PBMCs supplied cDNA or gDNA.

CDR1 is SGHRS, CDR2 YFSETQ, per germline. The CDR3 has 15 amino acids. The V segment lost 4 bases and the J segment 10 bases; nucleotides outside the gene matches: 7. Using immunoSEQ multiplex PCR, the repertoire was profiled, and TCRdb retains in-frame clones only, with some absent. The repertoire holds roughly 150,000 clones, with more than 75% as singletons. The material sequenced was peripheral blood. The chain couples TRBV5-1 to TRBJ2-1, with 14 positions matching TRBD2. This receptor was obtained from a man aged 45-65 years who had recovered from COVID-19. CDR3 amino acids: CASSAGTSGGHEQFF. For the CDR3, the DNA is TGCGCCAGCAGCGCGGGGACTAGCGGGGGTCACGAGCAGTTCTTC.